Each of the 24 T cell receptor beta chains below was sequenced from the same sample in a study of vaccination and CD4 T cells after COVID-19. Cultured CD4+ T cells had their DNA profiled by the Oncomine TCR Beta short-read assay. TCRdb reprocessed the PCR reads via MiXCR and lists one record per CDR3 protein. The sample lists thousands of distinct CDR3 sequences, approximately 80% occurring once. Stated treatment: roughly 11-day PBMC culture with coronavirus spike peptide pools or control peptides (ViraFEST assay). For these TCRs, the target antigens are not known. The sequencing sample was made of CD4+ T cells from blood, cultured in vitro. All receptors come from a human donor who had recovered from COVID-19.

V usage is TRBV12-3 or TRBV12-4 and J usage is TRBJ1-2, with TRBD1 as a possible D gene (5 bases). V was shortened by 3 bases and J by 8 bases, with 10 bases between the two germline ends. The CDR3 contains 12 residues. As DNA, the CDR3 is TGTGCCAGCAGTTTTGGGGGTCAAGGCTACACCTTC. Amino acids: CASSFGGQGYTF.

By proportion, this clonotype is medium-sized. The chain uses TRBV7-2 and TRBJ2-5, with 11 bases matching TRBD2. The V gene end was trimmed by 1 base and the J gene end by 5 bases; junction bases not matched to a gene: 12. Germline lookup yields CDR1 SGHTA and CDR2 FQGNSA. CDR3 size: 18 residues. Written as DNA, the CDR3 is TGTGCCAGCAGCTTAGTTAGCGGGGGGGCCGCGGTTCACGAGACCCAGTACTTC. Translation: CASSLVSGGAAVHETQYF.

The J gene is TRBJ1-3, the V gene TRBV2; 8 bases map to TRBD1. Trimming removed 3 bases from V and 2 bases from J; junction bases left unmatched: 3. Germline CDR1 and CDR2: SNHLY and FYNNEI. The CDR3 covers 15 residues. CDR3 in amino acids: CASSDFRGPGNTIYF. The CDR3 coding sequence is TGTGCCAGCAGTGATTTCAGGGGGCCTGGAAACACCATATATTTT.

The chain carries TRBV9 and TRBJ2-3; D uncertain. Germline V gene sequence: CDR1 SGDLS, CDR2 YYNGEE. Trimming cost V 2 bases and J 4 bases, with 17 bases left between them. There are 16 residues in the CDR3. The CDR3 coding sequence is TGTGCCAGCAGCGTTGGTCAAGCTAAGTGGGCAGATACGCAGTATTTT. Amino acids: CASSVGQAKWADTQYF.

CDR3 coding DNA: TGTGCCAGCATTACAGGGTCCTATAATTCACCCCTCCACTTT. As protein: CASITGSYNSPLHF. The chain combines TRBV2 with TRBJ1-6; a weak D match, TRBD1 (6 bases). CDR1 and CDR2 from the germline V gene are SNHLY and FYNNEI. V was shortened by 7 bases and J by 1 base, with 8 bases between the two germline ends. The CDR3 has 14 residues. Full variable domain (outside the CDR3, taken from reference TRBV2 and TRBJ1-6): EPEVTQTPSHQVTQMGQEVILRCVPISNHLYFYWYRQILGQKVEFLVSFYNNEISEKSEIFDDQFSVERPDGSNFTLKIRSTKLEDSAMYFCASITGSYNSPLHFGNGTRLTVT.

CDR3 region: CASSGGAEGTDTQYF. CDR3 nucleotides: TGCGCCAGCAGCGGGGGGGCGGAGGGCACAGATACGCAGTATTTT. J is TRBJ2-3 and V is TRBV10-2; 8 bases match TRBD2. CDR1 WSHSY and CDR2 SAAADI come from the germline V gene. With 6 bases clipped from V and 1 base from J, the junction kept 6 bases outside the gene matches. CDR3 length: 15 residues.

The CDR3: CASNLPPAGTGYSNQPQHF. The CDR3, as DNA: TGTGCCAGCAACTTACCCCCCGCCGGGACAGGGTATAGCAATCAGCCCCAGCATTTT. This sequence joins TRBV27 and TRBJ1-5; 9 nucleotides match TRBD1. Germline-derived CDR1 and CDR2 are MNHEY and SMNVEV (reference sequence). The CDR3 spans 19 residues. The ends lost 7 bases at V and 0 bases at J; junction bases unmatched: 16.

This chain links TRBV7-9 with TRBJ2-7; 8 bases map to TRBD2. The germline V gene has CDR1 SEHNR and CDR2 FQNEAQ (reference sequence). This CDR3 region has 19 residues. V shed 6 bases, J shed 1 base, and the junction held 20 bases outside the gene matches. CDR3 nucleotide sequence: TGTGCCAGCAGATCCAGCGGGGGCCAAACCCTCTCTTCATCCTACGAGCAGTACTTC. Translation gives CASRSSGGQTLSSSYEQYF.

This chain uses TRBV20-1 with TRBJ1-6; D is ambiguous. The CDR3 contains 16 residues. Trimming left V 3 bases short and J 10 bases short, with 22 bases between. Germline CDR1 DFQATT, CDR2 SNEGSKA (reference sequence). Here the CDR3 reads CSASWIARTSPSPLHF. Written as DNA, the CDR3 is TGCAGTGCTAGTTGGATCGCCAGGACTTCTCCATCACCCCTCCACTTT.

The chain links TRBV7-2 to TRBJ2-5; D remains unclear. This CDR3 spans 13 amino acids. Germline V gene lookup returns CDR1 SGHTA and CDR2 FQGNSA. Trimming pared 5 bases from V and 5 bases from J, leaving 12 bases between. The CDR3 sequence is CASSPGRLETQYF. The CDR3 DNA reads TGTGCCAGCAGCCCCGGGCGACTTGAGACCCAGTACTTC.

This chain uses TRBV20-1 with TRBJ1-5; 8 bases map to TRBD1. Germline-derived CDR1 and CDR2 are DFQATT and SNEGSKA (reference sequence). CDR3 length: 14 amino acids. Trimming cost V 3 bases and J 2 bases; bases outside gene matches: 3. The CDR3, as DNA: TGCAGTGCTAGGAAGACAGGGGGCAATCAGCCCCAGCATTTT. As protein: CSARKTGGNQPQHF.

This chain uses TRBV21-1 with TRBJ1-6; TRBD1, the table's D call, was not compared with the DNA. TRBV21-1 is a recognized pseudogene. The CDR3 has 14 residues. CDR3 sequence reads: CASIEAGGNSPLHF. The CDR3 DNA is TGTGCCAGCATCGAGGCAGGGGGAAATTCACCCCTCCACTTT.

CDR3 in amino acids: CASSSSRDRNTEAFF. The DNA for the CDR3 is TGTGCCAGCAGTAGTTCCCGGGACAGAAATACTGAAGCTTTCTTT. V and J are TRBV28 and TRBJ1-1; TRBD1 matches at 7 bases. The V gene's germline CDR1 is MDHEN and CDR2 SYDVKM. The CDR3 sequence is 15 residues long. V was clipped by 5 bases and J by 5 bases; unmatched bases: 11.

V gene TRBV6-1 combines with J gene TRBJ1-1; D is possibly TRBD1 (5 bases). The CDR3 extends over 14 amino acids. V was clipped by 4 bases and J by 1 base, with 10 bases between them. Per germline, CDR1 MNHNS and CDR2 SASEGT. The CDR3 sequence: CASSAGLPNTEAFF. The CDR3 DNA reads as TGTGCCAGCAGTGCGGGACTGCCGAACACTGAAGCTTTCTTT.

This clonotype was found once. The chain joins TRBV6-4 to TRBJ1-5, with D tentatively TRBD1 (5 bases). Per germline, CDR1 MRHNA and CDR2 SNTAGT. Trimming took 7 bases from V and 2 from J, leaving 18 bases between them. The CDR3 is 16 amino acids. CDR3 region: CASTLTGGGGNQPQHF. In nucleotides, the CDR3 is TGTGCCAGCACCCTCACTGGGGGAGGGGGCAATCAGCCCCAGCATTTT.

This clonotype rates as medium-sized. This chain joins TRBV7-2 and TRBJ1-1; 7 bases are a match to TRBD1. The J segment lost 3 bases and the V segment lost 6 bases, leaving 16 bases of the junction unmatched. Germline loops: CDR1 SGHTA, CDR2 FQGNSA. This CDR3 contains 17 residues. CDR3 nucleotide sequence: TGTGCCAGCAGTTCCGCACTAGCCGGCACAGGGGACACTGAAGCTTTCTTT. Amino acid sequence: CASSSALAGTGDTEAFF. Using reference TRBV7-2 and TRBJ1-1 for the parts outside the CDR3, the full variable domain is GAGVSQSPSNKVTEKGKDVELRCDPISGHTALYWYRQSLGQGLEFLIYFQGNSAPDKSGLPSDRFSAERTGGSVSTLTIQRTQQEDSAVYLCASSSALAGTGDTEAFFGQGTRLTVV.

This clonotype was picked up a small number of times. This rearrangement joins TRBV12-3 or TRBV12-4 to TRBJ2-2; D ambiguous. Trimming took 6 bases from V and 5 from J, leaving 13 bases between them. The CDR3 is 14 amino acids. CDR3 coding DNA: TGTGCCAGCAGCCTCAGTGTAGGGACCGGGGAGCTGTTTTTT. Translated: CASSLSVGTGELFF.

The genes are TRBV20-1 and TRBJ1-2, with D perhaps TRBD1 (6 bases). V lost 8 bases, J lost 4 bases, and 17 bases lay in between. Germline V gene sequence: CDR1 DFQATT, CDR2 SNEGSKA (reference sequence). The CDR3 extends over 13 amino acids. The CDR3 protein is CSHDGGPSYGYTF. CDR3 nucleotides: TGCAGTCATGACGGGGGGCCTTCCTATGGCTACACCTTC.

The chain joins TRBV20-1 to TRBJ2-7; 8 nucleotides align to TRBD1. The DNA end favors TRBJ2-5, so the J call may be wrong. Germline loops: CDR1 DFQATT, CDR2 SNEGSKA (reference sequence). This CDR3 comprises 16 residues. The CDR3 nucleotides are TGCAGTGCTAGAGATCCGTCAGGGGGCATGTCGGAGACCCAGTACTTC. As protein: CSARDPSGGMSETQYF.

This clonotype was picked up one time. The chain has TRBV21-1 and TRBJ2-6; the table gives TRBD2 as D, unverified against the DNA. TRBV21-1 is labeled a pseudogene. The CDR3 consists of 18 residues. CDR3 protein: CASSRGGSWSSGANVLTF. The CDR3 DNA follows: TGTGCCAGCAGCAGGGGAGGGTCCTGGTCCTCTGGGGCCAACGTCCTGACTTTC.

The chain combines TRBV30 with TRBJ1-5; 10 bases agree with TRBD1. The CDR3 extends over 15 amino acids. Germline V gene lookup returns CDR1 GTSNPN and CDR2 SVGIG (reference sequence). Trimming took 2 bases from V and 2 from J; bases not matched to a gene: 3. DNA for the CDR3: TGTGCCTGGAGTAGGACAGGGGGTGGCAATCAGCCCCAGCATTTT. Its translation is CAWSRTGGGNQPQHF. The variable domain in full, with the rest retrieved from reference TRBV30 and TRBJ1-5, is SQTIHQWPATLVQPVGSPLSLECTVEGTSNPNLYWYRQAAGRGLQLLFYSVGIGQISSEVPQNLSASRPQDRQFILSSKKLLLSDSGFYLCAWSRTGGGNQPQHFGDGTRLSIL.

V and J are TRBV6-5 and TRBJ2-5, with TRBD1 matching over 11 bases. The ends lost 1 base at V and 4 bases at J; junction bases unmatched: 5. CDR1 is MNHEY, CDR2 SVGAGI, per germline. CDR3 length: 16 residues. The CDR3 DNA sequence: TGTGCCAGCAGTTACTACGGGACAGGGGGTGGAGAGACCCAGTACTTC. Amino acids: CASSYYGTGGGETQYF.

This rearrangement joins TRBV5-5 to TRBJ1-6; no definite D call. V was trimmed by 0 bases and J by 11 bases, leaving 12 bases between them. The CDR3 is 14 amino acids. CDR1 is SGHKS, CDR2 YYEKEE, per germline (reference sequence). CDR3 in amino acids: CASSLGEGWTPLHF. The CDR3 DNA follows: TGTGCCAGCAGCTTGGGGGAAGGGTGGACACCCCTCCACTTT.

This clonotype appeared once. The V call is TRBV15, the J call TRBJ1-1; tentative D call: TRBD1 (6 bases). This CDR3 has 14 amino acids. Trimming took off 2 bases at V and 8 bases at J, with 15 bases between the two ends. CDR1 is LNHNV and CDR2 is YYDKDF in the germline V gene (reference sequence). In nucleotides, the CDR3 is TGTGCCACCAGCAGACCCTCCAGGGGCTTAGAAGCTTTCTTT. This codes for CATSRPSRGLEAFF.